This TCR beta chain appears in the sequencing data of a study of cytomegalovirus exposure and HLA in healthy donors. Findings and caveats of the study: After further analysis at a later stage, 16,951 TCR beta sequences were associated with HLA alleles at 0.05 false discovery rate.

The CDR3 sequence is 14 residues long. Per the germline V gene, CDR1 is SNHLY and CDR2 is FYNNEI. The ends lost 5 bases at V and 5 bases at J; junction bases unmatched: 5. On this clone: Its antigen is currently unknown.

13 Jbeta primers and 60 Vbeta primers were used for the PCR. Original methodology: Later, tens of millions of unique TCR beta chains were counted in an analysis, and roughly 11 million of them were shared. TCRdb's copy holds only in-frame clones and misses some; the assay was immunoSEQ multiplex PCR. V, J and clone size are taken as reported in that table, and D and trimming were inferred from the DNA itself. The table lists about 86,000 clones, 78% of them singletons. The rearrangement joins TRBV2 to TRBJ1-4; 7 nucleotides agree with TRBD1. This TCR was recovered from a male donor in good health and CMV-seropositive. The specimen was PBMCs. The CDR3 loop reads CASSWTGSNEKLFF. The CDR3 coding sequence is TGTGCCAGCAGTTGGACAGGCTCGAATGAAAAACTGTTTTTT.